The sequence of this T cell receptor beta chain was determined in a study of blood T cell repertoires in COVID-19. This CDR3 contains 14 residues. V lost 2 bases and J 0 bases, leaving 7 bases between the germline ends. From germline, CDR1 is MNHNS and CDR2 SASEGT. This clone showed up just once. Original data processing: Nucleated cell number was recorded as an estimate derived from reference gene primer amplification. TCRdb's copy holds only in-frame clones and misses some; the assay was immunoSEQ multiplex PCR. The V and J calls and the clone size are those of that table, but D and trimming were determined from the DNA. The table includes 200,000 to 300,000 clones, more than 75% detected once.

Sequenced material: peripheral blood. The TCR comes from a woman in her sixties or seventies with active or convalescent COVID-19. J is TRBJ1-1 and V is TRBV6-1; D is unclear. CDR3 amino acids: CASSEHYLNTEAFF. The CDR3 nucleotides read TGTGCCAGCAGTGAACACTACTTGAACACTGAAGCTTTCTTT.